The text below deals with one T cell receptor (beta chain). The data were taken from a study of control samples from healthy donors and cancer patients. Looked up from germline, CDR1 is KGHSH and CDR2 is LQKENI. This CDR3 is built from 14 residues. Trimming took 2 bases from V and 1 from J, leaving 6 bases between them. Produced via immunoSEQ multiplex PCR; TCRdb's table is partial and in-frame only. The sample holds about 200,000 clones; approximately 91% are singletons and the top ten take 1.8%. The rearrangement links TRBV18 to TRBJ1-3; D ambiguous. The clonotype was recovered from a man aged 25 to 40 in good health. What was sequenced was blood. CDR3 sequence: CASSPGGSGNTIYF. In DNA form, the CDR3 reads TGTGCCAGCTCACCAGGCGGTTCTGGAAACACCATATATTTT.